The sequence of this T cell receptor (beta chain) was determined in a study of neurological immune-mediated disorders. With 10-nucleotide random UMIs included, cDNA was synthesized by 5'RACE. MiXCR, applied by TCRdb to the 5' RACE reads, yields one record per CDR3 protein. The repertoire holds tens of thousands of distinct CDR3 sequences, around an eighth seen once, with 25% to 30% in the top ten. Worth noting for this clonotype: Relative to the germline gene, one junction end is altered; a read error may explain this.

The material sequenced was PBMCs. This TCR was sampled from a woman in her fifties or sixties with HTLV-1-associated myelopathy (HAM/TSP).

The CDR3 loop reads CSASRTGDFTGQLFF. The CDR3 coding sequence is TGCAGTGCTAGTCGGACAGGGGACTTCACCGGGCAGCTGTTTTTT. This sequence joins TRBV20-1 and TRBJ2-2; 9 bases map to TRBD1. This CDR3 contains 15 residues. Germline V lookup: CDR1 DFQATT, CDR2 SNEGSKA (reference sequence).